This is a list of T cell receptor beta chains from one sample in a study of cytomegalovirus exposure and HLA in healthy donors. TCRdb keeps only in-frame clones here, not all; method: immunoSEQ multiplex PCR. The sample lists around 200,000 clones; about 75% were seen once. Sequencing input: PBMCs. The receptors derive from a male donor in good health and CMV-seronegative. CDR3s include the opening cysteine and the closing phenylalanine or tryptophan. Each record gives: CDR3 length, clone size, J gene, D gene, V gene, CDR3 protein, CDR3 DNA. D genes are given only for firm matches. The listing skips clone size in some rows; elsewhere it reads once, few, many or a size class.

15 | NA | TRBJ2-2 | TRBD2 | TRBV10-3 | CAISEPVGGAGELFF | TGTGCCATCAGTGAGCCCGTCGGGGGGGCTGGGGAGCTGTTTTTT
14 | NA | TRBJ1-2 | NA | TRBV29-1 | CSVFLTVPPHGYTF | TGCAGCGTTTTCCTGACAGTGCCTCCCCATGGCTACACCTTC
15 | NA | TRBJ2-7 | NA | TRBV5-1 | CASSLSPKSSYEQYF | TGCGCCAGCAGCTTGTCCCCTAAAAGCTCCTACGAGCAGTACTTC
12 | few | TRBJ2-5 | NA | TRBV2 | CASRERKETQYF | TGTGCCAGCAGAGAGCGGAAAGAGACCCAGTACTTC
16 | NA | TRBJ2-6 | NA | TRBV6-5 | CASSYPSSAGANVLTF | TGTGCCAGCAGTTACCCGTCCTCCGCGGGGGCCAACGTCCTGACTTTC
18 | NA | TRBJ2-1 | TRBD2 | TRBV5-1 | CASTPSGTSVSSYNEQFF | TGCGCCAGCACCCCTTCCGGGACTAGCGTTAGCTCCTACAATGAGCAGTTCTTC
13 | NA | TRBJ1-2 | NA | TRBV7-2 | CASSLVVGGDYTF | TGTGCCAGCAGCTTAGTGGTCGGGGGTGACTACACCTTC
17 | NA | TRBJ2-5 | TRBD2 | TRBV4-1 | CASSQGGAGGIQETQYF | TGCGCCAGCAGCCAAGGAGGGGCGGGGGGGATTCAAGAGACCCAGTACTTC
16 | NA | TRBJ2-1 | TRBD1 | TRBV7-9 | CASSLRPGTGGNEQFF | TGTGCCAGCAGCCTACGACCCGGGACAGGGGGCAATGAGCAGTTCTTC
21 | NA | TRBJ2-7 | TRBD2 | TRBV10-3 | CAITETTGTSGRQGSSYEQYF | TGTGCCATCACCGAAACTACCGGGACTAGCGGGAGGCAGGGATCCTCCTACGAGCAGTACTTC
16 | NA | TRBJ2-1 | NA | TRBV5-1 | CASSLTPTGTRGEQFF | TGCGCCAGCAGCTTGACCCCGACAGGCACAAGGGGTGAGCAGTTCTTC
14 | few | TRBJ1-5 | NA | TRBV9 | CASSRGWSDQPQHF | TGTGCCAGCAGCCGAGGGTGGTCCGATCAGCCCCAGCATTTT
15 | few | TRBJ2-3 | TRBD2 | TRBV28 | CASSPRDYITDTQYF | TGTGCCAGCAGTCCCCGGGACTATATCACAGATACGCAGTATTTT